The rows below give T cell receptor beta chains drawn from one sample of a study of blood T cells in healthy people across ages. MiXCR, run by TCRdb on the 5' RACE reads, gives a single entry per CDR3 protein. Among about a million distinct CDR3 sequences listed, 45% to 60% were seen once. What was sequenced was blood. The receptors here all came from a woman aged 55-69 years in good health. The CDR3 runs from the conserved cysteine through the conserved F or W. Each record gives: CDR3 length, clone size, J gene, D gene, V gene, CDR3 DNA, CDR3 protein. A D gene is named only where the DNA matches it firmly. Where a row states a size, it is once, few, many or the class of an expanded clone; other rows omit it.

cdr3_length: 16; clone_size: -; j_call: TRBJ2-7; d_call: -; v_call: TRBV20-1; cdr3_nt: TGCAGTGCTATGGATGTCCTATCCACACGCAAATACGAGCAGTACTTC; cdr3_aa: CSAMDVLSTRKYEQYF
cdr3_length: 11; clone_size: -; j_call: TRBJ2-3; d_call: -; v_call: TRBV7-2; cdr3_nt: TGTGCCAGCAGCTTTTATGGTACGCAGTATTTT; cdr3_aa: CASSFYGTQYF
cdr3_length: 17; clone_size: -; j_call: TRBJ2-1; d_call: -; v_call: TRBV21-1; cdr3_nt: TGTGCCAGCAGCAGGGTAGGAGACTGGTCTTGGCACAATGAGCAGTTCTTC; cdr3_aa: CASSRVGDWSWHNEQFF
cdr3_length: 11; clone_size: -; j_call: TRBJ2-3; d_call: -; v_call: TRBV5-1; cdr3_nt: TGCGCCAGCAGTGGGTCAGATACGCAGTATTTT; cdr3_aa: CASSGSDTQYF
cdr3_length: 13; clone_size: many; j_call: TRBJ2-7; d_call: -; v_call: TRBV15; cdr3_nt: TGTGCCACCAGCAGAGGTTTGGGCTACGAGCAGTACTTC; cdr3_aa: CATSRGLGYEQYF
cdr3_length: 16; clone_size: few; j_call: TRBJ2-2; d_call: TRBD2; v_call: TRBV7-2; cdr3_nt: TGTGCCAGCAGCTTAGCGCTCCTAGCGGCCACCGGGGAGCTGTTTTTT; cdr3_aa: CASSLALLAATGELFF
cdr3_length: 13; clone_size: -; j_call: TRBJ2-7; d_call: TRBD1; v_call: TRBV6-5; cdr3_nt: TGTGCCAGCGGATGGGGACAGGCCAACGAGCAGTACTTC; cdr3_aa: CASGWGQANEQYF
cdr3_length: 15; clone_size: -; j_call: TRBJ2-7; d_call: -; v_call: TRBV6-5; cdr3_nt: TGTGCCAGCAGCCGGGACGGGCCCGGGACTTACGAGCAGTACTTC; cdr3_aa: CASSRDGPGTYEQYF
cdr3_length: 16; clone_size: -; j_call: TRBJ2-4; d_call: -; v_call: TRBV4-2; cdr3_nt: TGTGCCAGCAGCCAAGATCATACGGGACCAGGGGGGGAGCAGTACTTC; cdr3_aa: CASSQDHTGPGGEQYF
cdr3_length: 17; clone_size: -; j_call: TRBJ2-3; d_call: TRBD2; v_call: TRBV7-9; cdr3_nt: TGTGCCAGCAGCTTAGAGGAGGGACTAGCGGGAGAAGGTACGCAGTATTTT; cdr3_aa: CASSLEEGLAGEGTQYF
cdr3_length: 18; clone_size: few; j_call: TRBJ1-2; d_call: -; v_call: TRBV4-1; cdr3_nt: TGCGCCAGCAGCCAACCCCCTTACCTTCGGGATTCTAACTATGGCTACACCTTC; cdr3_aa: CASSQPPYLRDSNYGYTF
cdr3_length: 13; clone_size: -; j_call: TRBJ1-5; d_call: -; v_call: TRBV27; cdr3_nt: TGTGCCAGCTCCGGAGGGGGGCTTCAGCCCCAGCATTTT; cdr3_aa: CASSGGGLQPQHF
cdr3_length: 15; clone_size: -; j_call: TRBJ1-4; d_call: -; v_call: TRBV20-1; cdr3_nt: TGCAGTGCTAGAGATCATTCTCGGAGGGGGACGGGACTGTTTTTT; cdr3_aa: CSARDHSRRGTGLFF
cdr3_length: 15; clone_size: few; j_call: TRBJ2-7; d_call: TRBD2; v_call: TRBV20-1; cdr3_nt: TGCAGTGCTAGGGGCGTGGCTAGCGGGAGCCACGAGCAGTACTTC; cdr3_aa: CSARGVASGSHEQYF